This T cell receptor delta chain was captured by sequencing in a study of gamma-delta T cells after stem cell transplantation. Worth noting for this clone: The mismatch at residue 9 between this DNA's translation and the TCRdb protein of a much larger clone likely reflects a read error; the protein shown is translated from the DNA.

With CATT, TCRdb re-called clones from the RT-PCR reads. The repertoire holds over a thousand delta-chain clones, with 8.5% as singletons. This CDR3 is built from 22 residues. V was cut by 3 bases and J by 1 base, with 35 bases left in between. Germline-derived CDR1 and CDR2 are GEAIGNYY and EKD. Specimen: gamma-delta T cells. The sequence derives from a human donor. It is not recorded whose cells these are; they may come from a transplant donor. J is TRDJ1 and V is TRDV2, with D possibly TRDD2 on 7 matching bases. CDR3 amino acids: CACDPLPAILGKESQPTDKLIF. CDR3 DNA sequence: TGTGCCTGTGACCCCCTTCCTGCGATACTGGGTAAGGAGTCACAGCCCACCGATAAACTCATCTTT.